Listed below are T cell receptor beta chains from one sample, sequenced in a study of Tregs in tolerant kidney transplant recipients. The repertoire was sequenced with immunoSEQ multiplex PCR; TCRdb's copy has only in-frame clones and lacks some. The repertoire consists of about 110,000 clones, with around 91% occurring once and the leading ten covering around 0.35%. Source: CD4+ T cells from blood, taken before the transplant. The receptor source for this set is a human donor who received a combined kidney and bone marrow transplant. CDR3s include the opening cysteine and the closing phenylalanine or tryptophan. D genes are given only for firm matches. Clone size is given for some rows only: seen once, a few or many times, or a class if the clone is expanded.

V gene	clone size	D gene	J gene	CDR3 protein	CDR3 DNA
TRBV27	-	TRBD2	TRBJ2-6	CASSSRQRGSSGANVLTF	TGTGCCAGCAGTTCTAGACAGCGGGGCAGCTCTGGGGCCAACGTCCTGACTTTC
TRBV19	-	-	TRBJ1-1	CASSSSGSNTEAFF	TGTGCCAGTAGTTCCTCGGGAAGCAACACTGAAGCTTTCTTT
TRBV9	-	TRBD1	TRBJ1-1	CASSMGQGYTEAFF	TGTGCCAGCAGCATGGGACAGGGGTACACTGAAGCTTTCTTT
TRBV28	-	TRBD2	TRBJ2-3	CASRLADTDTQYF	TGTGCCAGCAGACTAGCGGACACAGATACGCAGTATTTT
TRBV11-2	-	-	TRBJ2-1	CASSFGSSYNEQFF	TGTGCCAGCAGCTTCGGGAGCTCCTACAATGAGCAGTTCTTC
TRBV6-1	-	TRBD2	TRBJ2-5	CASSEPAGSGETQYF	TGTGCCAGCAGTGAACCAGCGGGGTCGGGTGAGACCCAGTACTTC
TRBV18	-	-	TRBJ2-5	CASSPRLPRETQYF	TGTGCCAGCTCACCACGACTACCCAGGGAGACCCAGTACTTC
TRBV29-1	-	-	TRBJ1-2	CSVEGDVQRAF	TGCAGCGTTGAAGGGGACGTTCAGCGGGCCTTC
TRBV2	-	TRBD2	TRBJ2-3	CASSDRRGVGDTQYF	TGTGCCAGCAGTGATAGGCGGGGGGTCGGCGATACGCAGTATTTT
TRBV29-1	-	TRBD1	TRBJ1-2	CSVEATGGPYGYTF	TGCAGCGTTGAGGCGACAGGGGGCCCCTATGGCTACACCTTC
TRBV11-2	-	-	TRBJ1-1	CASSLGGGPAFF	TGTGCCAGCAGCTTAGGAGGAGGACCCGCTTTCTTT
TRBV28	-	-	TRBJ2-2	CASSYLADGELFF	TGTGCCAGCAGCTACTTAGCGGACGGGGAGCTGTTTTTT
TRBV5-1	-	-	TRBJ1-2	CASSDSSNYGYTF	TGCGCCAGCAGCGACAGTTCTAACTATGGCTACACCTTC
TRBV10-3	-	TRBD2	TRBJ2-1	CAIRLPGTSGVNEQFF	TGTGCCATCAGACTTCCCGGGACTAGCGGGGTTAATGAGCAGTTCTTC
TRBV6-5	-	-	TRBJ1-3	CASSEQQGTNTIYF	TGTGCCAGCAGTGAACAACAGGGAACGAACACCATATATTTT
TRBV5-4	-	-	TRBJ1-2	CASSFSDLYRHGYTF	TGTGCCAGCAGCTTTAGTGACTTATACAGGCATGGCTACACCTTC
TRBV5-6	-	TRBD2	TRBJ2-5	CASSPPGAGGPGTQYF	TGTGCCAGCAGCCCCCCTGGGGCGGGGGGGCCAGGGACCCAGTACTTC
TRBV7-6	-	TRBD1	TRBJ1-2	CASSRTGGSGYGYTF	TGTGCCAGCAGCCGCACAGGGGGAAGTGGCTATGGCTACACCTTC
TRBV2	few	-	TRBJ1-1	CASKGQMNTEAFF	TGTGCCAGCAAGGGACAAATGAACACTGAAGCTTTCTTT
TRBV5-1	-	-	TRBJ2-7	CASSPVGDIYEQYF	TGCGCCAGCAGCCCCGTGGGGGACATATACGAGCAGTACTTC
TRBV7-2	-	-	TRBJ2-7	CASSLDLGSEQYF	TGTGCCAGCAGCTTAGATCTTGGCTCCGAGCAGTACTTC